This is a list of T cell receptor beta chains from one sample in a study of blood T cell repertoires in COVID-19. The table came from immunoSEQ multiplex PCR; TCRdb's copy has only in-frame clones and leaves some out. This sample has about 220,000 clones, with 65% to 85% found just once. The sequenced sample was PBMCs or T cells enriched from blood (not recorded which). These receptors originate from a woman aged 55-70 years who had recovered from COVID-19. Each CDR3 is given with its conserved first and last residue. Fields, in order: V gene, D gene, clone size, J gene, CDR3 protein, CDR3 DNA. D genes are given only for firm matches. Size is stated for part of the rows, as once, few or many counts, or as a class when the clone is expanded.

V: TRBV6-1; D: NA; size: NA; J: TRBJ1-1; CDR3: CASSERRAPEAFF; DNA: TGTGCCAGCAGTGAAAGGAGGGCACCTGAAGCTTTCTTT
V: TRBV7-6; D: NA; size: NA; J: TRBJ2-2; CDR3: CASSLGPSTGELFF; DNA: TGTGCCAGCAGCTTAGGGCCGTCCACCGGGGAGCTGTTTTTT
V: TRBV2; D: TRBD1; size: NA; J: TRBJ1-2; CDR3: CASSEYMTGHGYTF; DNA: TGTGCCAGCAGTGAATATATGACAGGGCACGGCTACACCTTC
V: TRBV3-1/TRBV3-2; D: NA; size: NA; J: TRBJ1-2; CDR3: CASSLYRDNNYGYTF; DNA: TGTGCCAGCAGCCTCTACCGGGACAATAACTATGGCTACACCTTC
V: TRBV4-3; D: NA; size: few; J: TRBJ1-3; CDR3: CASSQGPGSNTIYF; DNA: TGCGCCAGCAGCCAAGGTCCAGGGTCGAACACCATATATTTT
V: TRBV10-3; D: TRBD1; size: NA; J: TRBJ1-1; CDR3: CAISGRTGASLNTEAFF; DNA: TGTGCCATCAGTGGAAGGACAGGAGCCAGCCTGAACACTGAAGCTTTCTTT
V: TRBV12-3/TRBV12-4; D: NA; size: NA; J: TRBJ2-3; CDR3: CASSPSSTDTQYF; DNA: TGTGCCAGCAGTCCGAGCAGCACAGATACGCAGTATTTT
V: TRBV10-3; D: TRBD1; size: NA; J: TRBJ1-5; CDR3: CAISGDRGSNQPQHF; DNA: TGTGCCATCAGTGGTGACAGGGGCTCGAATCAGCCCCAGCATTTT
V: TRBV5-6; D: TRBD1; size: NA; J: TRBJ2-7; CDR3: CASSPGTGTSYEQYF; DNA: TGTGCCAGCAGCCCCGGGACAGGGACTTCCTACGAGCAGTACTTC
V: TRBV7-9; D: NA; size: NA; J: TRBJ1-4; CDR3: CASSLSGEKLFF; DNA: TGTGCCAGCAGCTTATCGGGTGAAAAACTGTTTTTT
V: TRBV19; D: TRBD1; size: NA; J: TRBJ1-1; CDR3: CASDRGARENTEAFF; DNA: TGTGCCAGCGACAGGGGCGCGAGGGAGAACACTGAAGCTTTCTTT
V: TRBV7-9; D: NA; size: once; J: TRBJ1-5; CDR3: CASTSVGQEINQPQHF; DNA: TGTGCCAGCACCTCGGTTGGGCAGGAAATCAATCAGCCCCAGCATTTT
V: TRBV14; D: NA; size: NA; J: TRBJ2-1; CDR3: CASSQGIGEREQFF; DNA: TGTGCCAGCAGCCAAGGAATTGGGGAGAGAGAGCAGTTCTTC
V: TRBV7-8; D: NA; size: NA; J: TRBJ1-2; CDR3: CASSLVVGPGAYGYTF; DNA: TGTGCCAGCAGCTTAGTGGTGGGGCCGGGCGCCTATGGCTACACCTTC
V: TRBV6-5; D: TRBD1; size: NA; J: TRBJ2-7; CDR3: CATGKDRVLEQYF; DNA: TGTGCCACCGGAAAGGACAGGGTACTCGAGCAGTACTTC
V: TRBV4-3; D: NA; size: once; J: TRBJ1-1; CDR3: CASSQVGGTEAFF; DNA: TGCGCCAGCAGCCAAGTCGGGGGTACTGAAGCTTTCTTT
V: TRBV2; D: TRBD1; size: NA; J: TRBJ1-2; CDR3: CASSIRTGGRGYTF; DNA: TGTGCCAGCAGCATTAGGACAGGGGGAAGAGGCTACACCTTC
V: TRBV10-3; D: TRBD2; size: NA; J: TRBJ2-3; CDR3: CAITKTFSGSSQDTQYF; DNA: TGTGCCATCACCAAAACATTTAGCGGGAGTTCCCAAGATACGCAGTATTTT
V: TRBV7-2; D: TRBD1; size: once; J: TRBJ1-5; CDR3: CASSLTGGANNQPQHF; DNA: TGTGCCAGCAGCTTGACAGGGGGCGCGAACAATCAGCCCCAGCATTTT
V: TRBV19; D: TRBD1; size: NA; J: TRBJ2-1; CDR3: CASSRGTGGMDNEQFF; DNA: TGTGCCAGTAGTAGAGGGACAGGGGGTATGGACAATGAGCAGTTCTTC
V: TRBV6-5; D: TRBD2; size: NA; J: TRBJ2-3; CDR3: CASSYSTSATLGTQYF; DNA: TGTGCCAGCAGTTACTCTACTAGCGCCACTCTTGGAACGCAGTATTTT
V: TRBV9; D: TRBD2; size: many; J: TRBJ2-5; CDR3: CASSVSGGYQETQYF; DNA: TGTGCCAGCAGCGTTAGCGGGGGATACCAAGAGACCCAGTACTTC
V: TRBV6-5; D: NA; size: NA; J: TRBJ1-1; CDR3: CASSSSNSLEAFF; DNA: TGTGCCAGCAGCTCGTCTAATTCGCTGGAAGCTTTCTTT
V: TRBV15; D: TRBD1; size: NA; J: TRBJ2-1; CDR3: CATTKQGAVYNEQFF; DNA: TGTGCCACCACCAAACAGGGGGCAGTCTACAATGAGCAGTTCTTC
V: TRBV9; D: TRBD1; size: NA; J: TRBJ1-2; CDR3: CASSALDRGANYGYTF; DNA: TGTGCCAGCAGCGCGCTTGACAGGGGAGCTAACTATGGCTACACCTTC
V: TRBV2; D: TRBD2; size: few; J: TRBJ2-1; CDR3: CASTLAGVPPYNEQFF; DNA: TGTGCCAGCACACTAGCGGGAGTCCCCCCCTACAATGAGCAGTTCTTC
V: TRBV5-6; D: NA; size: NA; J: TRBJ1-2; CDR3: CASNSGGIQFRGYTF; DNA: TGTGCCAGCAACTCCGGAGGTATACAGTTTCGCGGCTACACCTTC
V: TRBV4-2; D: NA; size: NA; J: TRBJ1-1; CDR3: CASSPNAGVTNTEAFF; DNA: TGTGCCAGCAGCCCAAACGCGGGGGTAACGAACACTGAAGCTTTCTTT
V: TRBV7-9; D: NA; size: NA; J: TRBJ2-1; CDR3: CASSREYEQFF; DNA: TGTGCCAGCAGCCGAGAATATGAGCAGTTCTTC
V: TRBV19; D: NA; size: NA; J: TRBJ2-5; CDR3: CASSIDSGRETQYF; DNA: TGTGCCAGTAGTATAGATTCAGGGAGGGAGACCCAGTACTTC
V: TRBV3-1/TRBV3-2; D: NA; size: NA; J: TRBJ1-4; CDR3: CASSQVGAGRLFF; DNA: TGTGCCAGCAGCCAAGTGGGAGCGGGGAGACTGTTTTTT
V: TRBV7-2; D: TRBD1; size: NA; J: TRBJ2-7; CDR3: CASSNTGVLRYEQYF; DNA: TGTGCCAGCAGCAACACAGGGGTCTTAAGGTACGAGCAGTACTTC
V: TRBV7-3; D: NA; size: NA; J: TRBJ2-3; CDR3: CASSLAGAATDTQYF; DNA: TGTGCCAGCAGCTTAGCAGGGGCGGCGACAGATACGCAGTATTTT
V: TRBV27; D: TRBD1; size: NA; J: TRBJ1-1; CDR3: CASKPGGNTEAFF; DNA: TGTGCCAGCAAACCAGGGGGTAACACTGAAGCTTTCTTT
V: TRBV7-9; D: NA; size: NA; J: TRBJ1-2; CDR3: CASSLGLENYGYTF; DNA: TGTGCCAGCAGCTTAGGTCTGGAGAACTATGGCTACACCTTC
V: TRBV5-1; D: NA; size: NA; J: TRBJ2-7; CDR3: CASSLLPGDSYEQYF; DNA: TGCGCCAGCAGCTTGCTCCCGGGGGACTCCTACGAGCAGTACTTC
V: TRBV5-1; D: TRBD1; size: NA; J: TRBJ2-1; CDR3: CASSLAASDRIYNEQFF; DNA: TGCGCCAGCAGCCTGGCCGCATCGGACAGGATATACAATGAGCAGTTCTTC
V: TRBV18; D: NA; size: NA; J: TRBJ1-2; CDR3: CASSPRPGTYYGYTF; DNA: TGTGCCAGCTCACCTCGACCCGGGACATACTATGGCTACACCTTC
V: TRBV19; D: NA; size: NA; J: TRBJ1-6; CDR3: CASSQQFSDNSPLHF; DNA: TGTGCCAGTAGCCAACAGTTTTCCGATAATTCACCCCTCCACTTT
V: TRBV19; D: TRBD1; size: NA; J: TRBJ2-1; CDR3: CASGNRGDNEQFF; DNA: TGTGCCAGTGGCAACAGGGGGGACAATGAGCAGTTCTTC
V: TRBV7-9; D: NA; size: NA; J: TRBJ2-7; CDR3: CASSFIRGKGNYEQYF; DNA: TGTGCCAGCAGCTTTATCAGGGGCAAGGGGAACTACGAGCAGTACTTC